This T cell receptor beta chain was recovered during a study of blood T cell repertoires in COVID-19. Per the germline V gene, CDR1 is SEHNR and CDR2 is FQNEAQ (reference sequence). Deletions cut 1 base from V and 3 bases from J, with 13 bases between. The CDR3 spans 16 residues. Assay: immunoSEQ multiplex PCR; the TCRdb copy retains only in-frame clones and omits some. The table lists under 250,000 clones, more than 85% of them singletons. This chain joins TRBV7-9 and TRBJ1-5, with D hard to call. Sequencing used peripheral blood. This sequence originates from a man between 60 and 75 years old with COVID-19, enrolled during active disease. The CDR3 DNA sequence: TGTGCCAGCAGCTTAGGGGGTTGGGAGACCAATCAGCCCCAGCATTTT. Its protein is CASSLGGWETNQPQHF.